This T cell receptor (beta chain) was sequenced in a study of post-analysis software for immune sequencing data. Findings and limits, study-wide: TRBV segments more frequent in patients than in controls numbered about 5 and included TRBV5-6, TRBV5-1 and TRBV20-1.

CDR3 length equals 14 residues. J lost 9 bases, V lost 1 base, and 6 bases had no gene match. Every TCR beta cDNA library bore unique molecular identifiers. One entry per CDR3 protein, called by TCRdb with MiXCR from the PCR reads. The table records about 770,000 distinct CDR3 sequences, around 46% of them present only once. Concerning this clonotype: Its antigen remains unidentified.

The chain links TRBV12-3 or TRBV12-4 to TRBJ2-1; 7 bases fit TRBD1. What was sequenced was blood. The source is a girl aged 10 to 17 with multiple sclerosis. The CDR3 DNA follows: TGTGCCAGCAGTTTAGAGACAGACAGGGTTGAGCAGTTCTTC. Translated, it gives CASSLETDRVEQFF.